This T cell receptor beta chain was captured by sequencing in a study of vaccination effects on CD4 cells after COVID-19 (dated by TCRdb to between 2021 and 2022). As for the study more broadly: To identify antigen-specific CD4+ T cell clonotypes by their expansion, the ViraFEST assay first stimulated PBMC with viral peptide pools and then applied TCR sequencing. Each participant received two doses of an mRNA SARS-CoV-2 vaccine, either BNT162b2 or mRNA-1273. Around 2 million PBMC per well were cultured in IMDM with approximately 5% human AB serum, roughly 10 IU/ml IL-2 and gentamicin, plus 10 ug/ml peptides. The study compared SARS-CoV-2 spike-specific CD4+ TCR repertoires before and after mRNA vaccination in COVID-19 convalescent patients and infection-naive vaccine recipients. Altogether, some 10 COVID-19 convalescent patients and a few SARS-CoV-2-naive healthy vaccine recipients made up the full study. In the study, cultures from other donors were sequenced using the Oncomine TCR Beta short-read assay on an Illumina iSeq 100. The investigation overall reported the following: In healthy vaccine recipients, vaccine-induced clones were almost all SARS-CoV-2 mono-reactive, with only 1 of 255 cross-reactive with common cold coronaviruses. Clones induced by infection and clones induced by vaccination both contracted markedly at late timepoints after vaccination, which fits with T cell responses waning over time. The study was limited by a small number of convalescent patients and lacked early post-infection timepoints.

After about 10 days of culture, CD4+ T cells were isolated with the EasySep CD4+ T cell isolation kit. The absence of prior SARS-CoV-2 infection in healthy vaccine recipients was confirmed by negative nucleocapsid antibodies before and after vaccination. On days 3 and 7, half of the culture medium was replaced with fresh IL-2-containing medium. Unless noted otherwise, every peptide stimulation condition was grown in triplicate wells. Using Ficoll-Paque Plus gradient centrifugation, PBMC were separated from whole blood and then either used fresh or cryopreserved at -140C. The QIAamp micro DNA kit was used to extract genomic DNA from the cultured CD4+ T cells. Comments on this clone: There is no known antigen for this receptor. No much larger clone is present one base from it, and per-base qualities are unavailable.

Receptors were amplified or captured by the immunoSEQ multiplex PCR assay. DNA from the cultured and isolated CD4+ T cells underwent TCR beta CDR3 sequencing. The authors' pipeline ran thus. Non-productive TCR sequences were removed and reads were trimmed to the CDR3 region, keeping CDR3s of at least 7 amino acids. Antigen-specific clonotypes were identified using the MANAFEST web app by comparison of expansion in peptide wells against reference cultures. To be called positive, a clone needed expansion at FDR<0.05 compared with the reference and with all other wells, an odds ratio greater than 5, and a frequency greater than 0.1% in two replicate wells. A clonotype was called cross-reactive if it was significantly expanded both in SARS-CoV-2 spike wells and in at least one common cold coronavirus spike condition. CDR3 similarity was assessed by Levenshtein distance using the stringdist R package, and unrooted trees were constructed with ape in R 3.6.1. Imported from immuneACCESS, the table was reduced by TCRdb to in-frame sequences with V and J called. These copies leave out some clones; in studies compared against another copy, an unresolved V gene accounts for under half, and the cause of the remainder is not known. V and J calls and clone size follow that table, whereas D and trimming were derived from the DNA. Present in this sample are over 45,000 clones, 67% of which were seen just once. The top ten hold roughly 6% of the sample.

The CDR3 spans 15 residues, from the cysteine through the phenylalanine. Of the read, only the CDR3 DNA is kept; its 45 bases are in frame from base 1. V ends up 4 bases short and J 0 bases short, with an unmatched junction base count of 6. Looking up the germline V gene yields CDR1 SGHRS and CDR2 YFSETQ. The chain links TRBV5-1 with TRBJ1-2; the junction holds 7 bases that match TRBD1. The sequence came from a human donor who received a COVID-19 vaccine. The sequencing used CD4+ T cells from PBMCs cultured without peptide, collected before COVID-19 vaccination. The CDR3 reads CASSPGQVANYGYTF. The base sequence is TGCGCCAGCAGCCCCGGACAGGTTGCTAACTATGGCTACACCTTC.